The 2 T cell receptor beta chains below were found in one sample sequenced in a study of cytomegalovirus exposure and HLA in healthy donors. The study ran its PCR with 60 Vbeta and 13 Jbeta primers. Libraries were prepared by immunoSEQ multiplex PCR; TCRdb keeps only in-frame clonotypes and omits some of them. This sample has hundreds of thousands of clones, with roughly 90% found just once. Sequencing was carried out using PBMCs. These TCRs come from a woman aged 18-29 years in good health and CMV-seronegative.

This clone was seen only a few times. The chain has TRBV5-6 and TRBJ2-7; D may be TRBD2 (5 bases). CDR1 and CDR2 (germline): SGHDT, YYEEEE. The CDR3 sequence is 16 residues long. With 2 bases removed from V and 3 bases from J, the gap between germline ends came to 18 bases. The CDR3 DNA reads TGTGCCAGCAGCTTCGGGCGGACGATCGGGATCTACGAGCAGTACTTC. Its protein is CASSFGRTIGIYEQYF.

The V call is TRBV27, the J call TRBJ1-1; no reliable D call. CDR3 size: 14 residues. Trimming cost V 7 bases and J 4 bases, with 16 bases left between them. Germline CDR1 and CDR2: MNHEY and SMNVEV (reference sequence). As DNA, the CDR3 is TGTGCCAGCATTATGACGGTGGGAGGCACTGAAGCTTTCTTT. Residues: CASIMTVGGTEAFF.